A single T cell receptor beta chain is shown here with its context. Its target is unknown. This entry is derived from a study of cytomegalovirus exposure and HLA in healthy donors. The V segment lost 6 bases and the J segment 5 bases; nucleotides outside the gene matches: 5. The CDR3 totals 14 residues. CDR1 and CDR2 from the germline V gene are LNHDA and SQIVND (reference sequence). Study conclusions and caveats: Sequences of the TCR beta chain were said to predict the HLA-A and HLA-B alleles of most subjects accurately. Most of the CMV-associated TCR beta chains (in a later analysis) appeared to be HLA-restricted. A reported reduction in N-insertions relative to the roughly 700-donor mean was seen in an Asian-associated ancestry cluster in a later analysis.

PCR was performed using 60 Vbeta and 13 Jbeta primers. TCRdb keeps only in-frame clones here, not all; method: immunoSEQ multiplex PCR. The sample includes just over 95,000 clones, less than 80% of them seen just once. The V and J genes are TRBV19 and TRBJ2-5; TRBD2 matches 11 bases. Sequencing input: PBMCs. The TCR was taken from a woman between 35 and 50 years old in good health and CMV-seropositive. The CDR3 reads CASSALAGEETQYF. CDR3 nucleotides: TGTGCCAGTAGCGCACTAGCGGGAGAGGAGACCCAGTACTTC.